This section outlines one T cell receptor (beta chain) sequence together with its context. The antigen remains unidentified. This record comes from a study of response to subunit inactivated influenza vaccine. This CDR3 has 15 residues. Germline loops: CDR1 MDHEN, CDR2 SYDVKM. V shed 8 bases, J shed 0 bases, and the junction held 8 bases outside the gene matches. Study-level findings and limits: A suggestion made by the authors is that each seasonal influenza vaccination recruits few new T cells.

TCRdb reanalysed the RT-PCR reads using MiXCR and keeps one entry per CDR3 protein. The table lists roughly 180,000 distinct CDR3 sequences, around 9% of them singletons. This chain links TRBV28 with TRBJ2-7; 9 bases align to TRBD2. The sequencing used non-naive T cells sorted from PBMCs, collected on the day of vaccination. The TCR originated in a man aged 50 to 59 who received an inactivated influenza vaccine. The CDR3, as DNA: TGTGCCAGCGGGACTAGCTGGGGGTCCTCCTACGAGCAGTACTTC. This sequence encodes CASGTSWGSSYEQYF. The whole variable domain, remainder taken from reference TRBV28 and TRBJ2-7, is DVKVTQSSRYLVKRTGEKVFLECVQDMDHENMFWYRQDPGLGLRLIYFSYDVKMKEKGDIPEGYSVSREKKERFSLILESASTNQTSMYLCASGTSWGSSYEQYFGPGTRLTVT.